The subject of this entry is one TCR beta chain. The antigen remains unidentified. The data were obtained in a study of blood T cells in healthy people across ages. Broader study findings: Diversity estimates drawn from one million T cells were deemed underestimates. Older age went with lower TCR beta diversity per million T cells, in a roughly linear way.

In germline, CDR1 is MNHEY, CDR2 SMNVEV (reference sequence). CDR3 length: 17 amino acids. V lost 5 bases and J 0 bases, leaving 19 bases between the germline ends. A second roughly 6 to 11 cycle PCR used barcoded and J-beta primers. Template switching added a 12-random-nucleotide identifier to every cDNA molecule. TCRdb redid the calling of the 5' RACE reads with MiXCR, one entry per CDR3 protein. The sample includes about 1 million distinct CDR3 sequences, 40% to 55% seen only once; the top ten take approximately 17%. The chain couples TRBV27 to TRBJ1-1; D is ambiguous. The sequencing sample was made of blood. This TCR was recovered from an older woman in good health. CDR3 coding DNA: TGTGCCAGCAGTCCGATAGCCCAGGCAATAATGAACACTGAAGCTTTCTTT. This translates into CASSPIAQAIMNTEAFF.